This TCR beta chain came from a study of T cell repertoires in cytomegalovirus infection. About the study: A matching HLA type, together with CMV infection, was signaled by public TCR beta signatures. Regarding the study as a whole: Summed frequency of shared TCR beta families picked out CMV carriers who also had the relevant HLA.

A remark on this clonotype: Antigen: not known.

Germline CDR1 is DFQATT and CDR2 is SNEGSKA (reference sequence). The CDR3 runs to 15 residues. V lost 4 bases and J lost 4, with 16 bases in between. TCRdb analysed the reads with MiXCR anew, one entry per CDR3 protein. The sample consists of about a million distinct CDR3 sequences, about a third of them appearing once. This sample comprised cultured CD8+ T cells from PBMCs, obtained from culture after CMV antigen stimulation. This clonotype was obtained from a human donor in good health (CMV status not recorded). Some clones in this sample may be carry-over from other donors' samples. The V call is TRBV20-1, the J call TRBJ2-2; possibly TRBD2 for D (5 bases). The CDR3 DNA follows: TGCAGTGCTACCGATTCGGGGATGAGCACCGGGGAGCTGTTTTTT. It specifies CSATDSGMSTGELFF.